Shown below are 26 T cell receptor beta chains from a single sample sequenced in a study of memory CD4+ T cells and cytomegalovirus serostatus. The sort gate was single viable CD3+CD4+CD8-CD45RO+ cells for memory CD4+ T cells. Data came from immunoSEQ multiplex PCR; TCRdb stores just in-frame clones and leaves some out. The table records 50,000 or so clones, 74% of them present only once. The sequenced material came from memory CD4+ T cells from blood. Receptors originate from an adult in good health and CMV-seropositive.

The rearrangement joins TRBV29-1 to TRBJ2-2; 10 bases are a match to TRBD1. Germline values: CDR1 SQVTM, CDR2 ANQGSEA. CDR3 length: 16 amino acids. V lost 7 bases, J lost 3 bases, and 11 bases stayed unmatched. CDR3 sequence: CSAPKPGTGDTGELFF. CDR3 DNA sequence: TGCAGCGCACCCAAGCCCGGGACAGGGGACACCGGGGAGCTGTTTTTT.

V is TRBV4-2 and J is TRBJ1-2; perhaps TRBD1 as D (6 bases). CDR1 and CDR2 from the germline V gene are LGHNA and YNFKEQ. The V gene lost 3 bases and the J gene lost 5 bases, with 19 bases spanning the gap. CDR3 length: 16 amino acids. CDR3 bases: TGTGCCAGCAGCCAGAGATTAAGGACAGAACTTTATGGCTACACCTTC. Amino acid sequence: CASSQRLRTELYGYTF.

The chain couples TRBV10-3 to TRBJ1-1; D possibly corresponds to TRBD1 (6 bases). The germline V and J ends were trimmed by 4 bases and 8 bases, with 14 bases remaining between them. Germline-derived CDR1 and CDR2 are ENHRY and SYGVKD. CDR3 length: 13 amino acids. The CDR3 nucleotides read TGTGCCATCAGTGGACTCGGGGGGCGAGAAGCTTTCTTT. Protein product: CAISGLGGREAFF.

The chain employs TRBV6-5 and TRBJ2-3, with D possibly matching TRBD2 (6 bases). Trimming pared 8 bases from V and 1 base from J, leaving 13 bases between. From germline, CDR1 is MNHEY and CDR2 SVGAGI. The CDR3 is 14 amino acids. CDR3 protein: CASASPGGTDTQYF. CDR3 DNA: TGTGCCAGCGCTAGTCCGGGGGGCACAGATACGCAGTATTTT.

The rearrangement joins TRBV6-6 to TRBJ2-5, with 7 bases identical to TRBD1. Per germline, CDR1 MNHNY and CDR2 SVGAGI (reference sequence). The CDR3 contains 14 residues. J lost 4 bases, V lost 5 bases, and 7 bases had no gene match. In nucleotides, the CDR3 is TGTGCCAGCAGTCACCCGACAGGGCCAGAGACCCAGTACTTC. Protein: CASSHPTGPETQYF.

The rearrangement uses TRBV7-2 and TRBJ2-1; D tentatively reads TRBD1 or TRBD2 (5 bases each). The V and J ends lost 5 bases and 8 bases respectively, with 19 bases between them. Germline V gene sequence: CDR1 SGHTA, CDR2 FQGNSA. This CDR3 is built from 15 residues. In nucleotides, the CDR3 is TGTGCCAGCAGCCCTGTAAACGTCCAGGGAGATGAGCAGTTCTTC. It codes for CASSPVNVQGDEQFF.

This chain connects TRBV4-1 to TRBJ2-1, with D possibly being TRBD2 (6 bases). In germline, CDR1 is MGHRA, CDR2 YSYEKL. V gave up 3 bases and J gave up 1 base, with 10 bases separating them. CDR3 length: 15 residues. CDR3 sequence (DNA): TGCGCCAGCAGCCAGACTAGTTGGTCCTACAATGAGCAGTTCTTC. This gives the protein CASSQTSWSYNEQFF.

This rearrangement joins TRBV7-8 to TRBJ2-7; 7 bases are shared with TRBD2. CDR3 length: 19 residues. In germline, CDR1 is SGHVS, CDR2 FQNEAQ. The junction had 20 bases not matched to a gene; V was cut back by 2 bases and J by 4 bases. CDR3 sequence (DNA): TGTGCCAGCAGCTTAAAACGAGCGGGGATCACCCCCACCGCTTACGAGCAGTACTTC. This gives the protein CASSLKRAGITPTAYEQYF.

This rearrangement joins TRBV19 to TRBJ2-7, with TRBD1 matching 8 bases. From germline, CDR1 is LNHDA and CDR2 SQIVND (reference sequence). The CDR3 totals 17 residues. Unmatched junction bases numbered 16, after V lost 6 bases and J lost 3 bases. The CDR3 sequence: CASSPSMGTGTGYEQYF. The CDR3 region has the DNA TGTGCCAGTAGCCCCAGCATGGGGACAGGTACCGGCTACGAGCAGTACTTC.

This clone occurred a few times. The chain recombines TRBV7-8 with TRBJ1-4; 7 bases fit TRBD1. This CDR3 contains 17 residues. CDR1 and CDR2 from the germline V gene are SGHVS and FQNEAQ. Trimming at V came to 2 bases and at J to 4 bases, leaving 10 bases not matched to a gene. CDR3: CASSLSYSQGVNEKLFF. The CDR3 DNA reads TGTGCCAGCAGCTTATCCTACTCTCAGGGGGTTAATGAAAAACTGTTTTTT.

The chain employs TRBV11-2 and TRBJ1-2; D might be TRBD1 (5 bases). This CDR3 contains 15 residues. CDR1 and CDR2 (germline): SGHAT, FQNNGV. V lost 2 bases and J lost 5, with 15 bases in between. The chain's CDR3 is CASSLMQVPGYGYTF. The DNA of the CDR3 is TGTGCCAGCAGCTTAATGCAGGTCCCAGGGTATGGCTACACCTTC.

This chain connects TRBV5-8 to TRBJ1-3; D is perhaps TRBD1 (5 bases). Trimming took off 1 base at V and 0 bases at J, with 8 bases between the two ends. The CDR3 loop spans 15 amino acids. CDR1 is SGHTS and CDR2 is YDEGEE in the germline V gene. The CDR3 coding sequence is TGTGCCAGCAGCTTGCCAGGGAGCTCTGGAAACACCATATATTTT. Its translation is CASSLPGSSGNTIYF.

The CDR3 DNA reads as TGTGCCAGCAGTCTTTTCGCCGGGACGGAAAATTCACCCCTCCACTTT. This sequence encodes CASSLFAGTENSPLHF. The chain carries TRBV7-8 and TRBJ1-6, with a possible D match to TRBD1 (5 bases). This CDR3 spans 16 amino acids. The germline CDR1 and CDR2 sequences are SGHVS and FQNEAQ. The V end was cut by 6 bases, the J end by 7 bases, with 19 bases between. Complete variable domain (other parts from reference TRBV7-8 and TRBJ1-6): GAGVSQSPRYKVAKRGQDVALRCDPISGHVSLFWYQQALGQGPEFLTYFQNEAQLDKSGLPSDRFFAERPEGSVSTLKIQRTQQEDSAVYLCASSLFAGTENSPLHFGNGTRLTVT.

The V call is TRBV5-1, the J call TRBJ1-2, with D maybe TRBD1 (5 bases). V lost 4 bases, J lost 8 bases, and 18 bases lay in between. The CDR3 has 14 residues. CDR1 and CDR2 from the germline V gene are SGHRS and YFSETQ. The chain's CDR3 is CASSPLTSRGGYTF. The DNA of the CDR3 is TGCGCCAGCAGCCCCCTGACTTCGAGGGGAGGCTACACCTTC.

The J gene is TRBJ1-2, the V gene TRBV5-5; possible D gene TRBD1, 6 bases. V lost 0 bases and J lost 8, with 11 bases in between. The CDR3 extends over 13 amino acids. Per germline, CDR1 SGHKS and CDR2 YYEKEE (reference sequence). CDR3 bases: TGTGCCAGCAGCTTGGAGAAGGGGACAGGCTACACCTTC. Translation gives CASSLEKGTGYTF.

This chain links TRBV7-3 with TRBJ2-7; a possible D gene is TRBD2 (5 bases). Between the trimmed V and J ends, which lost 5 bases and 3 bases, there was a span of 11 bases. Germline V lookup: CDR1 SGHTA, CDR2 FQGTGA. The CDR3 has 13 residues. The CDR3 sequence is CASSQNRDYEQYF. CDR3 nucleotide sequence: TGTGCCAGCAGCCAAAACCGGGACTACGAGCAGTACTTC.

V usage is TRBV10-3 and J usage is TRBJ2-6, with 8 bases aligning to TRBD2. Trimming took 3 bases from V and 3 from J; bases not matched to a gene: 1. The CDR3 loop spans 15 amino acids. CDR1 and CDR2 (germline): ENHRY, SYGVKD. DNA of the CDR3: TGTGCCATCAGTGATAGCGGGAATGGGGCCAACGTCCTGACTTTC. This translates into CAISDSGNGANVLTF.

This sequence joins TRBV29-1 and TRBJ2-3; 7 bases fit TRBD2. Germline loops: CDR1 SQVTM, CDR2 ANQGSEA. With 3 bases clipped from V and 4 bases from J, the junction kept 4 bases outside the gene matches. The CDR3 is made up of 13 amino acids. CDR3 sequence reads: CSVERGRADTQYF. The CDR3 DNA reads TGCAGCGTTGAGCGGGGGAGGGCAGATACGCAGTATTTT.

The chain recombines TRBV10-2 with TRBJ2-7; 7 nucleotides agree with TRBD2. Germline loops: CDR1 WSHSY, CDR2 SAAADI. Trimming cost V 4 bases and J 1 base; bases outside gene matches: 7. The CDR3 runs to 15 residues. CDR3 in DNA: TGCGCCAGCAGTGCTCCGGGGGGTCCTTCCTACGAGCAGTACTTC. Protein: CASSAPGGPSYEQYF.

CDR3 region: CASSLARDPRRGYTF. The CDR3 DNA is TGTGCCAGCAGCTTAGCTCGGGACCCACGGCGGGGCTACACCTTC. This chain connects TRBV7-2 to TRBJ1-2; TRBD1 might be the D (5 bases). The CDR3 has 15 residues. CDR1 and CDR2 from the germline V gene are SGHTA and FQGNSA. Trimming left V 0 bases short and J 8 bases short, with 16 bases between.

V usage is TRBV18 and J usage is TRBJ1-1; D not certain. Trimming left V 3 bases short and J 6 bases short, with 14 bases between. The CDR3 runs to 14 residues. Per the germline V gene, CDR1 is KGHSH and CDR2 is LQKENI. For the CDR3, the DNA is TGTGCCAGCTCACCGGCTACCACTTCACCTGAAGCTTTCTTT. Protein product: CASSPATTSPEAFF.

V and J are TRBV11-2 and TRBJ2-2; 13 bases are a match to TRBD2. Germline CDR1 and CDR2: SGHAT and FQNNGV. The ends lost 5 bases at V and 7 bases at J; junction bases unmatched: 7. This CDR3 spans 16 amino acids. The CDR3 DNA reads TGTGCCAGCAGCGCGACTAGCGGGGGGTCGGGCGGGGAGCTGTTTTTT. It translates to CASSATSGGSGGELFF. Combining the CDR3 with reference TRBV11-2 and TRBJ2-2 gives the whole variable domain EAGVAQSPRYKIIEKRQSVAFWCNPISGHATLYWYQQILGQGPKLLIQFQNNGVVDDSQLPKDRFSAERLKGVDSTLKIQPAKLEDSAVYLCASSATSGGSGGELFFGEGSRLTVL.

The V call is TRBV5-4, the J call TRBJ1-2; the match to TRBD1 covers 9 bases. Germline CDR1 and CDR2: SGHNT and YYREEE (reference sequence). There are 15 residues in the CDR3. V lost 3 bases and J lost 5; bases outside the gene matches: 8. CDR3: CASSSTYRGPYGYTF. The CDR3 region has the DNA TGTGCCAGCAGCTCCACCTACAGGGGGCCTTATGGCTACACCTTC.

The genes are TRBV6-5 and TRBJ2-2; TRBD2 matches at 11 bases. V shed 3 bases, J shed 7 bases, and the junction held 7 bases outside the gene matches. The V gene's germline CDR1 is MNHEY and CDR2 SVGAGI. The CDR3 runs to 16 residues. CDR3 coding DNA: TGTGCCAGCAGTTATCAGGCTAGCGGGGGGAACGGGGAGCTGTTTTTT. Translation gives CASSYQASGGNGELFF.

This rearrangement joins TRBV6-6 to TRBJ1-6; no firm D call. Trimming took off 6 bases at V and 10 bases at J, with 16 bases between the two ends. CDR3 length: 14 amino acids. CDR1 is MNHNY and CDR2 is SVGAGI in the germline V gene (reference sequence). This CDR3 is CASRKEGLWSPLHF. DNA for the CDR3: TGTGCCAGCAGGAAGGAAGGCTTGTGGTCACCCCTCCACTTT.

In nucleotides, the CDR3 is TGTGCCAGCAGCAAAGCAGATACGCAGTATTTT. The encoded protein is CASSKADTQYF. This rearrangement joins TRBV21-1 to TRBJ2-3. TRBV21-1 is a pseudogene. This CDR3 is built from 11 residues.